This entry is about one T cell receptor (beta chain). This record comes from a study of blood T cell repertoires in COVID-19. Study as a whole: Samples representing acute and convalescent COVID-19 were sourced from the United States, Italy and Spain. Sample material is recorded as cDNA or gDNA derived from T cells, B-cell-depleted T cells, or PBMCs.

Study processing details: By means of reference gene primer amplification, nucleated cell counts were estimated. Repertoires were generated with immunoSEQ multiplex PCR, while TCRdb's copy carries only in-frame clones and drops some. V and J calls plus clone size are reproduced from that table; the DNA served to infer D and trimming. This sample has more than 250,000 clones, with approximately 86% found just once. The germline gives CDR1 SEHNR, CDR2 FQNEAQ (reference sequence). V was trimmed by 4 bases and J by 3 bases, leaving 4 bases between them. The CDR3 covers 11 residues. Material for sequencing was peripheral blood. The gene calls are TRBV7-9 and TRBJ2-7; no definite D call. The TCR comes from a woman aged 30 to 39 who had recovered from COVID-19. The chain's CDR3 is CASSSNYEQYF. The CDR3 DNA is TGTGCCAGCAGCTCAAACTACGAGCAGTACTTC.